This record looks at one T cell receptor (beta chain) sequence and its context. The antigen this receptor binds is unknown. Base quality data are lacking; no much larger clone is found one base away. This sample was included in a study of blood T cell repertoires in COVID-19 (dated by TCRdb to the early 2020s). Regarding the research as a whole: ImmuneRACE Cohort 3 recovered participants were defined by two consecutive negative NP/OP PCR tests, healthcare professional clearance, or symptom resolution. Samples covering the acute and convalescent phases of COVID-19 were provided by collaborators in the United States, Italy and Spain. The samples were drawn from two sources: the first 160 participants of the ongoing ImmuneRACE study, and 1,254 subjects contributed by 6 global collaborators. Subjects who had been exposed to COVID-19, were actively infected with it, or had recovered from it provided the deeply sampled blood TCRbeta repertoires that made up the dataset. Nearly every sample came with metadata listing a de-identified subject ID, COVID-19 status, age in years and sex. The repertoires were made available in a free public database intended to serve as a resource for research on the immune response to SARS-CoV-2. The prospective study material was composed of cDNA or gDNA derived from T cells, B-cell-depleted T cells, or PBMCs. Where HLA class I and class II types were available, the types were taken from metadata supplied by the sample provider, not from assay-based typing. Study-wide findings and limitations: The quantity of clinical and demographic metadata differed by source and by participant and was supplied without curation.

TCRbeta CDR3 regions were amplified from genomic DNA by means of the immunoSEQ Assay, a bias-controlled multiplex PCR. In the paper's pipeline: Within the assay, amplification of reference gene primers was used to estimate how many nucleated cells each sample contained. Sequence reads were collapsed and filtered to measure the absolute abundance of every unique TCRbeta CDR3 rearrangement. For each sample, productive Simpson clonality was calculated as the square root of Simpson's diversity index over productive rearrangements. The immuneACCESS repertoire file appears here via TCRdb, limited to in-frame rearrangements. These files lack a portion of the clones; in checked studies, under half of the deficit traces to unresolved V genes, and the cause of the others is not known. V, J and clone size are taken as reported in that table, and D and trimming were inferred from the DNA itself. The sample table contains 200,000 to 250,000 clones; only one count was recorded for about nine tenths of them. Approximately 2.8% of the sample is held by the ten biggest clonotypes.

V trim: 6 bases; J trim: 3 bases; unmatched bases: 9. The CDR1 and CDR2 encoded by the germline V gene are MDHEN and SYDVKM. The CDR3 numbers 16 residues from cysteine through phenylalanine. Only CDR3 DNA remains: 48 bases, in frame from the first base. Participants in the prospective study were enrolled through a virtual design, were aged about 18 to 100 years, and lived in 24 United States geographic areas. In the prospective study, participants were assigned to cohorts based on the clinical history participants reported in a screening survey and a study questionnaire. In the prospective study, mobile phlebotomists collected whole blood, serum and a nasopharyngeal or oropharyngeal swab from each participant. Participants in the prospective study had the option to provide additional blood draws and questionnaires over a roughly 2-month period. Blood samples from the prospective study were shipped frozen or at room temperature prior to DNA extraction.

Here the chain combines TRBV28 and TRBJ1-2, with 11 bases matching TRBD1. The clonotype was recovered from a woman in her fifties or sixties in a cohort exposed to, infected with or recovered from COVID-19 (not recorded which). The sequenced material came from PBMCs or T cells enriched from blood (not recorded which). The CDR3 region reads CASRGTGGGRYYGYTF. The DNA is as follows: TGTGCCAGCAGGGGGACAGGGGGTGGGAGGTACTATGGCTACACCTTC.